Below, 22 T cell receptor beta chains from the same sample are listed, as sequenced in a study of early T cells in non-severe SARS-CoV-2 infection. TCRdb redid the calling of the 5' RACE reads with MiXCR, one entry per CDR3 protein. The profile shows around 60,000 distinct CDR3 sequences, 18% of them singletons. This specimen consisted of whole blood, obtained at baseline. Every receptor here comes from an adult who was a healthcare worker with PCR-confirmed SARS-CoV-2 infection or an uninfected control (not recorded which).

The table lists this clonotype with a few counts. This chain joins TRBV29-1 and TRBJ1-3, with unresolved D. The CDR3 is 13 residues long. Germline lookup yields CDR1 SQVTM and CDR2 ANQGSEA. Trimming took 1 base from V and 0 from J, leaving 4 bases between them. The CDR3, as DNA: TGCAGCGTTGAAGGGAGCTCTGGAAACACCATATATTTT. As protein: CSVEGSSGNTIYF.

The chain combines TRBV11-2 with TRBJ1-2; maybe TRBD1 (5 bases). V lost 5 bases to trimming and J lost 1 base, with 14 bases between them. CDR3 length: 15 amino acids. In germline, CDR1 is SGHAT, CDR2 FQNNGV. This CDR3 is CASSTGASDNYGYTF. The DNA of the CDR3 is TGTGCCAGCAGCACCGGGGCGTCAGATAACTATGGCTACACCTTC.

The chain is built from TRBV12-3 or TRBV12-4 and TRBJ2-4; D gene uncertain. V lost 3 bases and J 7 bases, leaving 7 bases between the germline ends. This CDR3 comprises 12 residues. The CDR3 here is CASSFQNNIQYF. For the CDR3, the DNA is TGTGCCAGCAGTTTTCAAAATAACATTCAGTACTTC.

This clonotype was seen a handful of times. The chain links TRBV6-2 or TRBV6-3 to TRBJ1-2, with 10 nucleotides matching TRBD1. The CDR3 extends over 15 amino acids. V was pared by 5 bases and J by 5 bases, with 8 bases of the junction left unmatched. Germline CDR1 reads MNHEY; CDR2 reads SVGEGT. This CDR3 reads CASSPRTGGKYGYTF. CDR3 DNA sequence: TGTGCCAGCAGTCCGCGGACAGGGGGGAAATATGGCTACACCTTC.

The chain couples TRBV20-1 to TRBJ1-5; unclear D gene. In germline, CDR1 is DFQATT, CDR2 SNEGSKA (reference sequence). CDR3 length: 15 residues. Trimming removed 6 bases from V and 1 base from J, with 16 bases in between. The DNA for the CDR3 is TGCAGTGCGGAGAAGGAGGGATTGAGCAATCAGCCCCAGCATTTT. Translating gives CSAEKEGLSNQPQHF.

Only a few counts were recorded for this clonotype. CDR3 nucleotides: TGCAGTGCGAACTTGGGGGGAGTCCCTTCTCGGGAGCAGTACTTC. Encoded protein: CSANLGGVPSREQYF. The chain is built from TRBV20-1 and TRBJ2-7; a possible D gene is TRBD2 (6 bases). Germline V lookup: CDR1 DFQATT, CDR2 SNEGSKA (reference sequence). CDR3 length: 15 residues. Trimming removed 6 bases from V and 7 bases from J, with 25 bases in between.

This clonotype was seen only a few times. This chain joins TRBV7-9 and TRBJ2-7, with 8 bases identical to TRBD1. With 5 bases clipped from V and 0 bases from J, the junction kept 6 bases outside the gene matches. Germline V gene sequence: CDR1 SEHNR, CDR2 FQNEAQ (reference sequence). This CDR3 comprises 15 residues. Here the CDR3 DNA reads TGTGCCAGCAGCCAACAGGGGGGCAGCTCCTACGAGCAGTACTTC. Protein sequence: CASSQQGGSSYEQYF.

This CDR3 is CASSDYLATNIQYF. CDR3 sequence (DNA): TGTGCCAGCAGCGACTATTTGGCTACGAACATTCAGTACTTC. V and J are TRBV11-2 and TRBJ2-4; D might be TRBD2 (5 bases). This CDR3 is 14 amino acids long. Germline CDR1 and CDR2: SGHAT and FQNNGV. Trimming stripped 5 bases from V and 7 bases from J, with 15 bases between.

The rearrangement joins TRBV7-2 to TRBJ2-3, with 11 bases matching TRBD2. This CDR3 comprises 15 residues. V was clipped by 4 bases and J by 5 bases; unmatched bases: 5. Germline V gene sequence: CDR1 SGHTA, CDR2 FQGNSA. For the CDR3, the DNA is TGTGCCAGCAGCTCACACGGACTAGCGGGAGATACGCAGTATTTT. Its protein product is CASSSHGLAGDTQYF.

V usage is TRBV4-2 and J usage is TRBJ1-2; the D is unclear. Trimming removed 3 bases from V and 5 bases from J, with 13 bases in between. This CDR3 comprises 14 residues. The germline CDR1 and CDR2 sequences are LGHNA and YNFKEQ. CDR3 nucleotide sequence: TGTGCCAGCAGCCATCAGGCGTCGGGATATGGCTACACCTTC. It codes for CASSHQASGYGYTF.

In this sample, this clonotype turned up a few times. This chain uses TRBV4-2 with TRBJ2-7; D is perhaps TRBD2 (5 bases). Germline CDR1 and CDR2: LGHNA and YNFKEQ. CDR3 length equals 13 residues. V shed 2 bases and J shed 3 bases, with 8 bases lying between them. The CDR3, as DNA: TGTGCCAGCAGCCAAAACGGGGTCTACGAGCAGTACTTC. Its translation is CASSQNGVYEQYF.

This clonotype was observed many times. The chain is built from TRBV25-1 and TRBJ2-7; 7 bases line up with TRBD1. CDR3 length: 15 amino acids. The V and J ends lost 2 bases and 9 bases, in that order; junction bases with no gene match: 13. CDR1 is MGHDK and CDR2 is SYGVNS in the germline V gene. The CDR3 DNA reads as TGTGCCAGCAGTGAACGGACAGGCAGCCCCCGCGGGCAGTACTTC. It encodes CASSERTGSPRGQYF.

The chain is built from TRBV7-9 and TRBJ1-2; D is unclear. The CDR3 runs 16 residues. Trimming removed 1 base at V and 6 bases at J, with 18 bases between. The germline V gene has CDR1 SEHNR and CDR2 FQNEAQ (reference sequence). The CDR3 sequence is CASSLESGVPKDGYTF. DNA for the CDR3: TGTGCCAGCAGCTTAGAAAGCGGCGTCCCTAAGGATGGCTACACCTTC.

The CDR3 DNA sequence: TGTGCCAGCAGTGAGGGGTTTGGCTACGAGCAGTACTTC. This translates into CASSEGFGYEQYF. The chain links TRBV2 to TRBJ2-7; D is undetermined. Germline V gene data show CDR1 as SNHLY and CDR2 as FYNNEI. This CDR3 has 13 residues. The V gene lost 3 bases and the J gene lost 3 bases, with 9 bases spanning the gap.

This clonotype was seen a few times. The chain recombines TRBV12-3 or TRBV12-4 with TRBJ2-2; 7 bases are shared with TRBD2. This CDR3 has 15 residues. V was pared by 2 bases and J by 5 bases, with 5 bases of the junction left unmatched. The CDR3 DNA follows: TGTGCCAGCAGTTTAATCGGGGGGATGACCGGGGAGCTGTTTTTT. The encoded protein is CASSLIGGMTGELFF.

This clonotype was seen only a few times. The rearrangement uses TRBV12-3 or TRBV12-4 and TRBJ1-3; D gene uncertain. The CDR3 consists of 14 residues. V was clipped by 6 bases and J by 8 bases, with 17 bases between them. The CDR3 DNA sequence: TGTGCCAGCAGGCATTCGACGCGAGGAGACACCATATATTTT. As protein: CASRHSTRGDTIYF.

There are many counts of this clonotype. The chain carries TRBV13 and TRBJ1-2; D is unresolved. The CDR3 has 15 amino acids. Germline CDR1 PRHDT, CDR2 FYEKMQ (reference sequence). V lost 1 base to trimming and J lost 0 bases, with 9 bases between them. The CDR3 sequence: CASSLAGTANYGYTF. CDR3 in DNA: TGTGCCAGCAGCTTAGCCGGCACCGCTAACTATGGCTACACCTTC.

This clonotype was counted at least ten times. The rearrangement links TRBV12-3 or TRBV12-4 to TRBJ1-5, with D perhaps matching TRBD1 (6 bases). This CDR3 has 16 residues. V dropped 5 bases and J dropped 6 bases, with 20 bases sitting between them. The CDR3, as DNA: TGTGCCAGCAGTCCCTCGCTATTGGGGGGGCCTCAGCCCCAGCATTTT. Its protein is CASSPSLLGGPQPQHF.

This rearrangement joins TRBV9 to TRBJ1-1; 7 bases fit TRBD1. V lost 0 bases, J lost 2 bases, and 4 bases stayed unmatched. Germline CDR1 and CDR2: SGDLS and YYNGEE. This CDR3 spans 15 amino acids. The CDR3 protein is CASSVASGGNTEAFF. The CDR3 region has the DNA TGTGCCAGCAGCGTAGCTTCAGGGGGAAACACTGAAGCTTTCTTT.

V gene TRBV20-1 combines with J gene TRBJ2-1; D unresolved. CDR3 length: 11 residues. Germline V gene sequence: CDR1 DFQATT, CDR2 SNEGSKA (reference sequence). V dropped 1 base and J dropped 10 bases, with 8 bases sitting between them. The CDR3: CSARVAYEQFF. As DNA, the CDR3 is TGCAGTGCTAGAGTGGCGTACGAGCAGTTCTTC.

The chain combines TRBV4-3 with TRBJ2-7; D possibly corresponds to TRBD2 (5 bases). Germline CDR1 and CDR2: LGHNA and YSLEER. The CDR3 is 13 amino acids. V lost 3 bases and J lost 6, with 12 bases in between. CDR3 protein: CASSHVASPEQYF. The CDR3, as DNA: TGCGCCAGCAGCCATGTAGCGAGCCCCGAGCAGTACTTC.

This clonotype was found a few times. Here the CDR3 reads CAISASVLYEQYF. As DNA, the CDR3 is TGTGCCATCAGTGCCTCGGTCCTCTACGAGCAGTACTTC. This rearrangement joins TRBV10-3 to TRBJ2-7; no definite D call. Looked up from germline, CDR1 is ENHRY and CDR2 is SYGVKD. V was shortened by 4 bases and J by 3 bases, with 10 bases between the two germline ends. The CDR3 consists of 13 residues.